Listed below are T cell receptor beta chains from one sample, sequenced in a study of blood T cell repertoires in COVID-19. Here immunoSEQ multiplex PCR was the method, and the copy in TCRdb shows in-frame clones only, minus some. The sample contains under 350,000 clones, 75% to 95% of which appear only once. The sample was peripheral blood. The source of these receptors is a woman aged 25 to 39 with COVID-19, enrolled during active disease. CDR3s include the opening cysteine and the closing phenylalanine or tryptophan. The D gene is left open where the match is weak. Size values are once, few and many counts, or a class for expanded clones, and some rows have none.

TGCAGCGTACCAGACAGCCTTTGGGGTGAAGCTTTCTTT,CSVPDSLWGEAFF,TRBV29-1,-,-,TRBJ1-1
TGTGCCAGCAGCATGGAACAGCTGCCGGGGACTGAAGCTTTCTTT,CASSMEQLPGTEAFF,TRBV5-6,-,-,TRBJ1-1
TGTGCCAGCAGTTACCAGCGACTAGCGGCCGTCTACAATGAGCAGTTCTTC,CASSYQRLAAVYNEQFF,TRBV27,-,TRBD2,TRBJ2-1
TGCGCCAGCATGGGGGGGGGAGGATACAATGAGCAGTTCTTC,CASMGGGGYNEQFF,TRBV10-2,-,TRBD2,TRBJ2-1
TGTGCCAGCAGAAGAGGGGCGGGGGCTTTCTTT,CASRRGAGAFF,TRBV28,once,-,TRBJ1-1
TGCGCCAGCAGCAGGAACAGGGGGGATAATGAAAAACTGTTTTTT,CASSRNRGDNEKLFF,TRBV5-1,once,TRBD1,TRBJ1-4
TGTGCCAGTAGTCGGACTAGCGTGGGTGAGCAGTTCTTC,CASSRTSVGEQFF,TRBV19,-,TRBD2,TRBJ2-1
TGTGCCAGCAGTGCCAGCTTGACAGGGCGGTCGTATAATTCACCCCTCCACTTT,CASSASLTGRSYNSPLHF,TRBV6-1,-,TRBD1,TRBJ1-6
TGTGCCAGCAGCAGAGGACTAGCGGGAGAATTGGAGTTCTTC,CASSRGLAGELEFF,TRBV2,-,TRBD2,TRBJ2-1
TGTGCCAGCAGCCCCCGTGGGGGCTCTATCAATCAGCCCCAGCATTTT,CASSPRGGSINQPQHF,TRBV5-8,-,-,TRBJ1-5
TGCGCCACCTCGAGGACAGGCTCGACTAACTATGGCTACACCTTC,CATSRTGSTNYGYTF,TRBV5-1,few,TRBD1,TRBJ1-2
TGTGCCAGCAGGTCGACAGGCCGGTTAAATTCACCCCTCCACTTT,CASRSTGRLNSPLHF,TRBV6-1,-,-,TRBJ1-6
TGTGCCTGGAGCGCAACCGGGGAGGGGAATTCACCCCTCCACTTT,CAWSATGEGNSPLHF,TRBV30,-,-,TRBJ1-6
TGCGCCAGCAGAGCAGGGTCCATGAACACTGAAGCTTTCTTT,CASRAGSMNTEAFF,TRBV5-1,-,-,TRBJ1-1
TGCGCCAGCAGCGTGACTAGCGGGAGTAACAATGAGCAGTTCTTC,CASSVTSGSNNEQFF,TRBV5-1,-,TRBD2,TRBJ2-1
TGTGCCAGCAGTGAAGGACAGGACTATGGCTACACCTTC,CASSEGQDYGYTF,TRBV6-1,-,-,TRBJ1-2
TGTGCCAGCAGTTCCCAAACTTGGACTAGCGGAAGCTCCTACGAGCAGTACTTC,CASSSQTWTSGSSYEQYF,TRBV28,-,TRBD2,TRBJ2-7
TGTGCCAGCTCACAACAGGGGTCCGCCCAAGAGACCCAGTACTTC,CASSQQGSAQETQYF,TRBV18,once,TRBD1,TRBJ2-5
TGCAGCGTTAAGGAGACTAGCGGGATCCGATCCTCCTACGAGCAGTACTTC,CSVKETSGIRSSYEQYF,TRBV29-1,-,TRBD2,TRBJ2-7
TGCGCCAGCAGCCAAGATGGGAGGGGGTCCAATGAGCAGTTCTTC,CASSQDGRGSNEQFF,TRBV4-1,-,-,TRBJ2-1
TGTGCCAGCAGAGCGGCCGGGACAGCTTCCTACGAGCAGTACTTC,CASRAAGTASYEQYF,TRBV5-4,once,TRBD1,TRBJ2-7
TGTGCCAGCAGCTGGGGGGAGCTATTTGGTACGCAGTATTTT,CASSWGELFGTQYF,TRBV28,-,-,TRBJ2-3
TGTGCCAGCAGTCCCCTCGGATTAGGGGCTTACGAGCAGTACTTC,CASSPLGLGAYEQYF,TRBV6-5,-,-,TRBJ2-7
TGTGCCTGGAGTGTCAGGGGAGAACAGCCCCAGCATTTT,CAWSVRGEQPQHF,TRBV30,-,-,TRBJ1-5
TGTGCCAGCAGCTTGGCCCTTTCAAGGGGCGAGCAGTACTTC,CASSLALSRGEQYF,TRBV5-6,-,-,TRBJ2-7
TGTGCCAGCTCACCAGGGCTAGCGGGAATCACCGGGGAGCTGTTTTTT,CASSPGLAGITGELFF,TRBV18,-,TRBD2,TRBJ2-2
TGTGCCAGCAGCCAAGGGGGACAGGGGGCCTTCCTGATATATTTT,CASSQGGQGAFLIYF,TRBV28,-,TRBD1,TRBJ1-3
TGTGCCAGCAGCGTAGTCGGGAGACCCAGCTCCTACAATGAGCAGTTCTTC,CASSVVGRPSSYNEQFF,TRBV9,-,-,TRBJ2-1
TGTGCCTGGAGTCCTGCGATTTCACCCCTCCACTTT,CAWSPAISPLHF,TRBV30,-,-,TRBJ1-6
TGTGCCAGCAGCTTAGCTGCGGGGGGGAACACTGAAGCTTTCTTT,CASSLAAGGNTEAFF,TRBV7-6,-,-,TRBJ1-1
TGTGCCAGCAGCAGACAGCGCCGCTACACTGAAGCTTTCTTT,CASSRQRRYTEAFF,TRBV27,-,-,TRBJ1-1
TGTGCCAGCAGCCCTGTACAGTTACTGAACACTGAAGCTTTCTTT,CASSPVQLLNTEAFF,TRBV6-2/TRBV6-3,-,-,TRBJ1-1
TGTGCCAGCAGCCCCCAGGGACAGGGGAAAAACATTCAGTACTTC,CASSPQGQGKNIQYF,TRBV7-3,-,TRBD1,TRBJ2-4
TGTGCCAGCAGCTCAACTAGCGGGGAATACGAGCAGTACTTC,CASSSTSGEYEQYF,TRBV11-2,-,TRBD2,TRBJ2-7
TGCGCCAGCAGCCAACCGCGGGGGGTGGGAAACACCATATATTTT,CASSQPRGVGNTIYF,TRBV4-1,-,-,TRBJ1-3
TGTGCCTGGAGTGCTGGGACAGTTAATGAAAAACTGTTTTTT,CAWSAGTVNEKLFF,TRBV30,-,TRBD1,TRBJ1-4
TGTGCCAGCAGCCGGAGAAGCGCAGAGACCCAGTACTTC,CASSRRSAETQYF,TRBV12-3/TRBV12-4,-,-,TRBJ2-5
TGTGCCAGCAGTCGAGACACCGTCTACGAGCAGTACTTC,CASSRDTVYEQYF,TRBV2,-,-,TRBJ2-7
TGTGCCAGCAGGGCATACACTGAAGCTTTCTTT,CASRAYTEAFF,TRBV2,-,-,TRBJ1-1
TGTGCCAGCAGCTCCGGACAGTCCAAGGACACCGGGGAGCTGTTTTTT,CASSSGQSKDTGELFF,TRBV7-9,few,-,TRBJ2-2
TGTGCCAGCAGCTTGGGAGGTGGGGCCAACTCCTACGAGCAGTACTTC,CASSLGGGANSYEQYF,TRBV5-4,-,-,TRBJ2-7
TGTGCCAGCAGCATGGGGACTAGCGGGAGGGCTTGGGAGACCCAGTACTTC,CASSMGTSGRAWETQYF,TRBV5-5,-,TRBD2,TRBJ2-5
TGTGCCAGCAGTTTCCAGGGTACGGACACTGAAGCTTTCTTT,CASSFQGTDTEAFF,TRBV28,-,-,TRBJ1-1
TGTGCCAGCAGCTTAGACGGGGGGCAGCCCCAGCATTTT,CASSLDGGQPQHF,TRBV7-2,-,-,TRBJ1-5
TGTGCCAGCAGCCGTCCCGGGACAGGGAACGCTGAAGCTTTCTTT,CASSRPGTGNAEAFF,TRBV5-6,-,TRBD1,TRBJ1-1
TGTGCCAGCAGTTATAGGGACAGGGTGAATTCACCCCTCCACTTT,CASSYRDRVNSPLHF,TRBV6-5,-,TRBD1,TRBJ1-6
TGCGCCAGCAGCTTGGGACTAGCGGGAGACGAGCAGTACTTC,CASSLGLAGDEQYF,TRBV5-1,-,TRBD2,TRBJ2-7
TGTGCCAGTAGTACACAGGGGGCCGGAGATACGCAGTATTTT,CASSTQGAGDTQYF,TRBV19,-,TRBD1,TRBJ2-3
TGTGCCAGCAGTCCGCAGACAGGGTTAGGGTATAGCAATCAGCCCCAGCATTTT,CASSPQTGLGYSNQPQHF,TRBV28,-,TRBD1,TRBJ1-5
TGTGCCAGCAGCTTGCAGACGCGGGGCTCCTACGAGCAGTACTTC,CASSLQTRGSYEQYF,TRBV12-1,-,-,TRBJ2-7